This paragraph reports one TCR beta chain. Its antigen is undetermined. Expansion of antigen-specific CD4+ T cells with viral peptide pools was carried out by the ViraFEST assay before sequencing. Culture lasted over 9 days before CD4+ T cell isolation. Vaccinated participants had no history of SARS-CoV-2 infection and tested negative for nucleocapsid antibodies. It was on days 3 and 7 that half the medium was replaced with IL-2 medium. This sample was included in a study of vaccination effects on CD4 cells after COVID-19. Regarding the study as a whole: Marked clonal contraction of infection- and vaccine-induced clones was seen late after vaccination.

Sequencing was performed with immunoSEQ multiplex PCR; in TCRdb, only in-frame clones are kept and a portion is missing. The sample yields tens of thousands of clones, around 68% seen once. Germline V lookup: CDR1 MDHEN, CDR2 SYDVKM. The CDR3 sequence is 14 residues long. V lost 3 bases and J lost 5; bases outside the gene matches: 3. Here the sequenced sample was CD4+ T cells from PBMCs cultured with SARS-CoV-2 spike peptides, taken before COVID-19 vaccination. The chain couples TRBV28 to TRBJ2-1; 8 bases fit TRBD2. The sequence derives from a human donor who received a COVID-19 vaccine. The CDR3 loop is CASSLVLADNEQFF. The CDR3 coding sequence is TGTGCCAGCAGTTTGGTACTAGCGGACAATGAGCAGTTCTTC.